Sequencing of this TCR beta chain was carried out in a study of T cells in Graves' hyperthyroidism and ophthalmopathy. This clonotype was observed at least ten times. As yet, its antigen is unknown. Hyperthyroidism of Graves' type that showed no ophthalmopathy progression within 18 months was stable. Points from the study as a whole: Ophthalmopathy and stable hyperthyroidism were separated by a 13 V-J model.

CDR1 and CDR2 (germline): SNHLY, FYNNEI. Trimming left V 6 bases short and J 4 bases short, with 13 bases between. This CDR3 has 14 amino acids. The source material, RNA transcripts, was used to amplify TCR beta CDR3 regions. HTBI primers were used for first-round RT-PCR of the TCR CDR3. TCRdb itself ran the multiplex PCR reads through MiXCR, one entry per CDR3 protein. The sample has 600,000 or so distinct CDR3 sequences; 16% are singletons. This receptor was identified in a woman aged 25 to 39 with Graves' hyperthyroidism. This rearrangement joins TRBV2 to TRBJ1-5; D may be TRBD1 (6 bases). Sequenced sample: blood. CDR3 loop: CASSPTGINQPQHF. The CDR3 DNA follows: TGTGCCAGCAGCCCGACAGGTATTAATCAGCCCCAGCATTTT.